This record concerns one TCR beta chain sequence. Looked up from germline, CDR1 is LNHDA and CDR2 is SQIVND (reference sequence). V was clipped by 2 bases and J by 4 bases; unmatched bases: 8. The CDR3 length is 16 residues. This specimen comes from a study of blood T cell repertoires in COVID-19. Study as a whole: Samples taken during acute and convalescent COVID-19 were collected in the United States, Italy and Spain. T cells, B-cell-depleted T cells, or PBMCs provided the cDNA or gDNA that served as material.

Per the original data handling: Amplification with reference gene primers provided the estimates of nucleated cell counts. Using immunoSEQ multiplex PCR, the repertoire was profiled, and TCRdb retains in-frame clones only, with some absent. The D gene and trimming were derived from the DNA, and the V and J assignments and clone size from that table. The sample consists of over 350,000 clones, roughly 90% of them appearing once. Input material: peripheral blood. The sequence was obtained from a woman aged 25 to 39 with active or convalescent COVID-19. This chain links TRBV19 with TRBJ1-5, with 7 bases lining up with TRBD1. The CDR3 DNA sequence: TGTGCCAGTAGTATATTCACAGGGGTGGTAAATCAGCCCCAGCATTTT. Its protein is CASSIFTGVVNQPQHF.